This T cell receptor beta chain was captured in a study of shared clonotypes between healthy human individuals. Points from the study as a whole: In general, naive subsets displayed greater estimated richness than memory subsets did. Sequencing of the sorted subsets was shown by rarefaction to be incomplete despite large depth.

This clone appeared once. Its antigen is unknown. All donors were healthy HIV-negative adults lacking recent acute infections or vaccinations. The CDR3 runs to 13 residues. Germline lookup yields CDR1 MGHRA and CDR2 YSYEKL. V lost 4 bases, J lost 8 bases, and 15 bases lay in between. This table comes from immunoSEQ multiplex PCR, and its TCRdb copy is limited to in-frame clones, with some not included. Found here are about a million clones, 70% to 85% of them singletons; the top ten hold about 0.94%. Sequenced material: memory CD4+ T cells from PBMCs. Subset noted: CD45RA-negative fraction. The clonotype was recovered from a man younger than 30 in good health. Some clones in this sample may be carry-over from other donors' samples. The chain joins TRBV4-1 to TRBJ2-7; perhaps TRBD2 as D (6 bases). The CDR3 here is CASSPYGGEQQYF. CDR3 in DNA: TGCGCCAGCAGCCCTTATGGAGGGGAGCAGCAGTACTTC.